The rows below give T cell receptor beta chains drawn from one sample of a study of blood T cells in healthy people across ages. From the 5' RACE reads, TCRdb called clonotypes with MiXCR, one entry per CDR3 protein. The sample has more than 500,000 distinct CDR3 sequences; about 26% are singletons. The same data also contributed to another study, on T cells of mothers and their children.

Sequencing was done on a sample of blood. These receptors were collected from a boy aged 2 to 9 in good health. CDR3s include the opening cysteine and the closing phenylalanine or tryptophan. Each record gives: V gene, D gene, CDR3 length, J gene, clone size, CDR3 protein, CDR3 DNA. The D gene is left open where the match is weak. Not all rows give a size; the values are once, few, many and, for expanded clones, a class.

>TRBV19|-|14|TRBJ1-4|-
CASRRTADNEKLFF
TGTGCCAGTAGACGGACGGCCGATAATGAAAAACTGTTTTTT
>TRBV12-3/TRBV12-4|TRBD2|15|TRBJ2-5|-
CASSFQLAGFETQYF
TGTGCCAGCAGTTTTCAACTAGCGGGATTTGAGACCCAGTACTTC
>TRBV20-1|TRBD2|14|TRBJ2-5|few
CSARDSGRGETQYF
TGCAGTGCTAGAGATTCAGGGAGGGGAGAGACCCAGTACTTC
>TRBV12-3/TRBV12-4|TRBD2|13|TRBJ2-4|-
CASRTSGGNIQYF
TGTGCCAGCCGGACTAGCGGGGGAAACATTCAGTACTTC
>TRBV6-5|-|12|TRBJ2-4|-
CASSARGGIQYF
TGTGCCAGCAGTGCCCGCGGAGGCATTCAGTACTTC
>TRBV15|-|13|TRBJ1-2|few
CATSRDRIWGYTF
TGTGCCACCAGCAGAGATCGCATTTGGGGCTACACCTTC
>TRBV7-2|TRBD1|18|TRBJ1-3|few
CASSLVGGPFSSGNTIYF
TGTGCCAGCAGCTTAGTAGGGGGCCCTTTTAGCTCTGGAAACACCATATATTTT
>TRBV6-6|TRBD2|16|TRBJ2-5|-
CASSWTSGGVRETQYF
TGTGCCAGCAGTTGGACTAGCGGGGGGGTCAGGGAGACCCAGTACTTC
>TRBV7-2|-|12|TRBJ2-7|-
CASSPGEYEQYF
TGTGCCAGCAGCCCCGGAGAATACGAGCAGTACTTC
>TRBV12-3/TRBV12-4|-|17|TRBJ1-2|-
CASTKGSGTAVIYGYTF
TGTGCCAGCACCAAAGGGTCCGGGACGGCGGTAATTTATGGCTACACCTTC
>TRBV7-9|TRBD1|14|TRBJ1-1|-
CASSLTTGMTEAFF
TGTGCCAGCAGCCTCACGACAGGGATGACTGAAGCTTTCTTT
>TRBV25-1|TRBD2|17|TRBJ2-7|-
CASSDVLGSGSSYEQYF
TGTGCCAGCAGTGACGTTCTAGGTAGCGGGAGCTCCTACGAGCAGTACTTC
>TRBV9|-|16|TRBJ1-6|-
CASSPGEGPLGSPLHF
TGTGCCAGCAGCCCGGGAGAGGGGCCTCTGGGTTCACCCCTCCACTTT
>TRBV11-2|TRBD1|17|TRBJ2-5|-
CASSLDRLLFGQETQYF
TGTGCCAGCAGCCTGGACAGGCTCTTGTTCGGGCAAGAGACCCAGTACTTC
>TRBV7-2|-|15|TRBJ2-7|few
CASSLYVTVTPEQYF
TGTGCCAGCAGCTTATATGTGACAGTTACCCCCGAGCAGTACTTC
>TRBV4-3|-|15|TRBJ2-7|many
CASSQAFAGSYEQYF
TGCGCCAGCAGCCAAGCTTTCGCGGGCTCCTACGAGCAGTACTTC
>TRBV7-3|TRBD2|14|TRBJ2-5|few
CASSLSPAGETQYF
TGTGCCAGCAGCTTAAGCCCAGCGGGGGAGACCCAGTACTTC
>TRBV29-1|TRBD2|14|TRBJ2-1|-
CSVEGLAGSNEQFF
TGCAGCGTTGAAGGACTAGCGGGGAGCAATGAGCAGTTCTTC
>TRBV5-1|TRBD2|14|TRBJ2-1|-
CASSFSGSINEQFF
TGCGCCAGCAGCTTTAGCGGGAGCATCAATGAGCAGTTCTTC
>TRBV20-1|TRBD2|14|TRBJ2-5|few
CSASVSGVGETQYF
TGCAGTGCTAGCGTTAGCGGGGTAGGAGAGACCCAGTACTTC
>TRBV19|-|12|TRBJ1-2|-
CASSMERDGYTF
TGTGCCAGTAGTATGGAGAGGGATGGCTACACCTTC
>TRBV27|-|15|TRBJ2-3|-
CASSTVVFSTDTQYF
TGTGCCAGCAGCACAGTTGTATTTAGCACAGATACGCAGTATTTT
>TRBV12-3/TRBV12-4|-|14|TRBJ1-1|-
CASSHGTGGPEAFF
TGTGCCAGCAGCCACGGGACCGGGGGGCCAGAAGCTTTCTTT
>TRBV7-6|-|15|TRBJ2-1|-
CASSLNWALINEQFF
TGTGCCAGCAGCTTAAATTGGGCCTTGATAAATGAGCAGTTCTTC
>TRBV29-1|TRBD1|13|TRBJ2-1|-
CSAGTGLATEQFF
TGCAGCGCCGGGACAGGATTAGCTACTGAGCAGTTCTTC
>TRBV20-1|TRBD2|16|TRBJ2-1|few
CSAVTLLAGAYNEQFF
TGCAGTGCTGTGACGTTACTAGCGGGAGCGTACAATGAGCAGTTCTTC
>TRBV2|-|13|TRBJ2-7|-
CASSVSPRNEQYF
TGTGCCAGCAGTGTTAGCCCGAGAAACGAGCAGTACTTC
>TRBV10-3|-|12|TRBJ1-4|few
CAIAGENEKLFF
TGTGCCATCGCTGGGGAAAATGAAAAACTGTTTTTT
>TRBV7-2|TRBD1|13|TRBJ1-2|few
CASSLAQGDGYTF
TGTGCCAGCAGCTTAGCGCAGGGGGATGGCTACACCTTC
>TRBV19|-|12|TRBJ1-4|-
CATRPPNEKLFF
TGTGCCACCCGACCGCCGAATGAAAAACTGTTTTTT
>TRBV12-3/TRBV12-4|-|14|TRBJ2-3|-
CASRRLVRADTQYF
TGTGCCAGCAGAAGGCTAGTGAGGGCAGATACGCAGTATTTT
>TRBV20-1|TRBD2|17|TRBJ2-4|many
CSAHGTSGASAKNIQYF
TGCAGTGCTCACGGGACTAGCGGGGCTAGTGCCAAAAACATTCAGTACTTC
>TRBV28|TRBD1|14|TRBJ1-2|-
CASSPNEHRGGYTF
TGTGCCAGCAGTCCTAACGAACACAGGGGTGGCTACACCTTC
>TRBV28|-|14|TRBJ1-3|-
CASYRGRSGTTIYF
TGTGCCTCATACCGGGGACGCTCTGGAACCACCATATATTTT